The entry below gives a single T cell receptor (beta chain) sequence along with its context. The antigen remains unidentified. The source of the sample is a study of vaccination and CD4 T cells after COVID-19. Trimming at V came to 2 bases and at J to 3 bases, leaving 12 bases not matched to a gene. Germline CDR1 and CDR2: MNHEY and SVGAGI. The CDR3 sequence is 17 residues long. Sequenced with the Oncomine TCR Beta short-read assay was DNA taken from cultured CD4+ T cells. Via MiXCR, TCRdb re-called the PCR reads, giving one row per CDR3 protein. The sample lists thousands of distinct CDR3 sequences, about four fifths occurring once. Treatment of the sample: roughly nine-day PBMC culture with coronavirus spike peptide pools or control peptides (ViraFEST assay).

The V call is TRBV6-5, the J call TRBJ2-5; 7 positions agree with TRBD2. This sequence was found in a human donor who had recovered from COVID-19. Sequencing input: CD4+ T cells from blood, cultured in vitro. The CDR3: CASSYPSLGGSKETQYF. DNA of the CDR3: TGTGCCAGCAGTTACCCTTCACTGGGAGGGAGTAAAGAGACCCAGTACTTC.